This T cell receptor beta chain was recorded in a study of cytomegalovirus exposure and HLA in healthy donors. General study findings and limits: The HLA-A and HLA-B alleles of most subjects were reportedly predicted accurately from TCR beta sequences.

At sampling all donors were nominally healthy, likely with unrecorded immune exposures. Use of 60 Vbeta and 13 Jbeta primers characterized the PCR. Some clones are missing from TCRdb's copy, which holds only in-frame ones; the method was immunoSEQ multiplex PCR. The sample includes 150,000 to 200,000 clones, about 85% of them seen just once. Remarks on this clone: The target antigen is unknown.

The germline gives CDR1 MNHEY, CDR2 SVGAGI. J was trimmed by 8 bases and V by 0 bases; bases with no gene match: 6. The CDR3 is 16 amino acids. Material for sequencing was PBMCs. The receptor was isolated from a man in his late teens or twenties in good health and CMV-seronegative. The chain employs TRBV6-5 and TRBJ1-4; 10 bases line up with TRBD1. Here the CDR3 DNA reads TGTGCCAGCAGTTACTCGGGGACAGGGGTAGCCGAAAAACTGTTTTTT. It yields the protein CASSYSGTGVAEKLFF.